Each of the 29 T cell receptor beta chains below was sequenced from the same sample in a study of cytomegalovirus exposure and HLA in healthy donors. Amplification used 60 Vbeta primers and 13 Jbeta primers. Libraries were prepared by immunoSEQ multiplex PCR; TCRdb keeps only in-frame clonotypes and omits some of them. The table records more than 80,000 clones, about 70% of them present only once. The sequenced sample consisted of PBMCs. The receptors were sampled from a female donor in good health and CMV-seropositive.

This clone was seen only a few times. The chain combines TRBV2 with TRBJ2-1, with D unresolved. CDR3 size: 14 residues. Germline values: CDR1 SNHLY, CDR2 FYNNEI. V lost 10 bases and J lost 2, with 15 bases in between. DNA of the CDR3: TGTGCCATTACAGACCCTGACCCCTACAATGAGCAGTTCTTC. It codes for CAITDPDPYNEQFF. Full variable domain (remainder filled in from reference TRBV2 and TRBJ2-1): EPEVTQTPSHQVTQMGQEVILRCVPISNHLYFYWYRQILGQKVEFLVSFYNNEISEKSEIFDDQFSVERPDGSNFTLKIRSTKLEDSAMYFCAITDPDPYNEQFFGPGTRLTVL.

The V gene is TRBV9, the J gene TRBJ2-1; possible D gene TRBD2, 6 bases. CDR3 size: 15 residues. V gave up 0 bases and J gave up 6 bases, with 13 bases separating them. Germline V lookup: CDR1 SGDLS, CDR2 YYNGEE. The CDR3 DNA follows: TGTGCCAGCAGCGTAGGGCTAGCGAGAGGCAATGAGCAGTTCTTC. Amino acids: CASSVGLARGNEQFF. The full variable domain, with the rest looked up from reference TRBV9 and TRBJ2-1, is DSGVTQTPKHLITATGQRVTLRCSPRSGDLSVYWYQQSLDQGLQFLIQYYNGEERAKGNILERFSAQQFPDLHSELNLSSLELGDSALYFCASSVGLARGNEQFFGPGTRLTVL.

V is TRBV28 and J is TRBJ1-4; 11 positions match TRBD1. CDR3 length: 15 residues. With 8 bases clipped from V and 11 bases from J, the junction kept 13 bases outside the gene matches. Germline-derived CDR1 and CDR2 are MDHEN and SYDVKM. CDR3 protein: CASWSGTGGFVKLFF. CDR3 bases: TGTGCCAGCTGGAGCGGGACAGGGGGGTTTGTGAAACTGTTTTTT.

This sequence joins TRBV7-9 and TRBJ2-1; a possible D gene is TRBD1 (6 bases). Looked up from germline, CDR1 is SEHNR and CDR2 is FQNEAQ (reference sequence). The V end lost 5 bases, the J end lost 5 bases, and 10 bases lay between the germline ends. The CDR3 is 13 residues long. The CDR3 DNA reads as TGTGCCAGCAGCACGACAGGTGACAATGAGCAGTTCTTC. Its translation: CASSTTGDNEQFF.

By share, this clone counts as medium-sized (0.01 to 0.1%). The chain recombines TRBV4-1 with TRBJ1-2, with TRBD1 identical over 8 bases. Germline CDR1 is MGHRA and CDR2 is YSYEKL. The CDR3 covers 16 residues. After removal of 1 base from V and 2 bases from J, the junction contained 6 bases not matched to a gene. The CDR3 nucleotides are TGCGCCAGCAGCCAAGTGGTGCAGGGGGCGAACTATGGCTACACCTTC. This translates into CASSQVVQGANYGYTF.

The chain links TRBV9 to TRBJ2-7, with D perhaps TRBD1 (6 bases). Germline-derived CDR1 and CDR2 are SGDLS and YYNGEE. The CDR3 is 15 residues long. The V end was cut by 0 bases, the J end by 3 bases, with 13 bases between. CDR3 sequence: CASSVGSGTFYEQYF. The CDR3 DNA is TGTGCCAGCAGCGTAGGTTCAGGGACATTCTACGAGCAGTACTTC.

CDR3: CASSVLGGTAQYF. The CDR3 nucleotides are TGTGCCAGCAGCGTGTTAGGCGGGACGGCGCAGTATTTT. The genes are TRBV9 and TRBJ2-3, with D maybe TRBD2 (6 bases). Germline loops: CDR1 SGDLS, CDR2 YYNGEE. The CDR3 spans 13 residues. V lost 2 bases to trimming and J lost 10 bases, with 14 bases between them.

This sequence joins TRBV30 and TRBJ1-6, with D hard to call. Trimming took 0 bases from V and 10 from J, leaving 13 bases between them. This CDR3 has 14 amino acids. Per the germline V gene, CDR1 is GTSNPN and CDR2 is SVGIG (reference sequence). The CDR3 region is CAWSVPRGGSPLHF. CDR3 nucleotide sequence: TGTGCCTGGAGTGTACCCCGGGGAGGCTCACCCCTCCACTTT.

The rearrangement joins TRBV9 to TRBJ1-3; TRBD1 agrees at 9 bases. Germline assignment: CDR1 SGDLS and CDR2 YYNGEE. The V segment lost 3 bases and the J segment 4 bases; nucleotides outside the gene matches: 5. This CDR3 comprises 15 residues. The CDR3, as DNA: TGTGCCAGCAGCGAACAGGGGGCGCGCGGAAACACCATATATTTT. This codes for CASSEQGARGNTIYF.

To note about this clone: The same CDR3 also results from other DNA sequences found in this sample. This chain joins TRBV9 and TRBJ2-3; 10 nucleotides match TRBD2. V shed 4 bases and J 3 bases; nucleotides not matched to a gene: 5. CDR1 is SGDLS and CDR2 is YYNGEE in the germline V gene. The CDR3 length is 15 residues. The CDR3 bases are TGTGCCAGCAGCAGTAGCGGGAGGAAAACAGATACGCAGTATTTT. Translation: CASSSSGRKTDTQYF.

This chain links TRBV5-5 with TRBJ1-6; TRBD1 matches 8 bases. The CDR3 sequence is 13 residues long. V trimming: 9 bases; J trimming: 9 bases; junction bases outside the gene matches: 8. From germline, CDR1 is SGHKS and CDR2 YYEKEE (reference sequence). The CDR3 DNA is TGTGCCACCTCAGGGGGCGCAAGTTCACCCCTCCACTTT. Protein product: CATSGGASSPLHF.

The chain links TRBV25-1 to TRBJ1-4, with D hard to call. Germline V gene sequence: CDR1 MGHDK, CDR2 SYGVNS. V lost 4 bases, J lost 4 bases, and 4 bases lay in between. This CDR3 comprises 12 residues. This CDR3 reads CASSVSNEKLFF. The CDR3 nucleotides are TGTGCCAGCAGTGTCAGTAATGAAAAACTGTTTTTT.

The chain has TRBV30 and TRBJ1-5; TRBD1 is a possible D gene (5 bases). Germline V gene lookup returns CDR1 GTSNPN and CDR2 SVGIG (reference sequence). Trimming removed 5 bases from V and 0 bases from J, with 11 bases in between. There are 14 residues in the CDR3. DNA of the CDR3: TGTGCCTGGGGGGAGGACACTAGCAATCAGCCCCAGCATTTT. Its translation: CAWGEDTSNQPQHF.

To note about this clone: A junction boundary mismatches the germline segment, possibly from a read error. The chain combines TRBV28 with TRBJ1-2; TRBD1 might be the D (6 bases). From germline, CDR1 is MDHEN and CDR2 SYDVKM. This CDR3 spans 15 amino acids. CDR3 bases: TGTGCCAGCAGTCTATGGGGGCAGGGTTTCGTAGGCTACACCTTC. Amino acid sequence: CASSLWGQGFVGYTF.

The J gene is TRBJ2-2, the V gene TRBV9, with 7 bases that match TRBD1. CDR3 length equals 16 residues. Trimming took 0 bases from V and 5 from J; bases not matched to a gene: 7. The germline gives CDR1 SGDLS, CDR2 YYNGEE. The CDR3 loop reads CASSVVGGAATGELFF. The CDR3 DNA reads TGTGCCAGCAGCGTAGTAGGGGGCGCGGCAACCGGGGAGCTGTTTTTT.

This sequence joins TRBV29-1 and TRBJ2-3; D call uncertain. Germline-derived CDR1 and CDR2 are SQVTM and ANQGSEA. Trimming took 7 bases from V and 0 from J, leaving 8 bases between them. The CDR3 is 12 residues long. The CDR3 nucleotides are TGCAGCGCTTACGCGAGCACAGATACGCAGTATTTT. Protein: CSAYASTDTQYF.

About this clone: Sequence at one end of the junction differs from germline and may be a read error. The chain combines TRBV30 with TRBJ1-2; D unclear. The CDR3 covers 9 residues. Germline loops: CDR1 GTSNPN, CDR2 SVGIG (reference sequence). CDR3 region: CARSGGYTF. In DNA, the CDR3 is TGTGCCCGGAGCGGTGGCTACACCTTC.

This chain joins TRBV28 and TRBJ1-5; 7 nucleotides align to TRBD1. Germline CDR1 is MDHEN and CDR2 is SYDVKM. Trimming at V came to 5 bases and at J to 6 bases, leaving 7 bases not matched to a gene. The CDR3 runs to 14 residues. The CDR3 nucleotides are TGTGCCAGCAGTCGACAGGGTGGTTCTCAGCCCCAGCATTTT. This sequence encodes CASSRQGGSQPQHF.

This chain links TRBV28 with TRBJ1-2; 7 bases agree with TRBD1. Germline V CDR1 and CDR2: MDHEN, SYDVKM. The CDR3 is 15 residues long. Trimming at V came to 5 bases and at J to 4 bases, leaving 10 bases not matched to a gene. The CDR3 bases are TGTGCCAGCAGTCCCCCCCTGGACAGGTTCTATGGCTACACCTTC. Protein product: CASSPPLDRFYGYTF.

The rearrangement uses TRBV5-1 and TRBJ2-1, with 9 nucleotides matching TRBD2. CDR1 and CDR2 (germline): SGHRS, YFSETQ. V lost 1 base to trimming and J lost 7 bases; unmatched junction nucleotides: 12. The CDR3 spans 17 residues. The CDR3 loop reads CASSLWIRLAGNNEQFF. DNA of the CDR3: TGCGCCAGCAGCTTGTGGATCCGCCTAGCGGGGAATAATGAGCAGTTCTTC. Supplemented by reference TRBV5-1 and TRBJ2-1, the full variable domain reads KAGVTQTPRYLIKTRGQQVTLSCSPISGHRSVSWYQQTPGQGLQFLFEYFSETQRNKGNFPGRFSGRQFSNSRSEMNVSTLELGDSALYLCASSLWIRLAGNNEQFFGPGTRLTVL.

The chain couples TRBV7-2 to TRBJ1-3; D gene unclear. This CDR3 contains 16 residues. Germline V lookup: CDR1 SGHTA, CDR2 FQGNSA. The V and J ends lost 6 bases and 0 bases respectively, with 15 bases between them. CDR3 sequence: CASSSQTANSGNTIYF. The CDR3 region has the DNA TGTGCCAGCAGTTCTCAAACAGCCAACTCTGGAAACACCATATATTTT.

The chain carries TRBV5-1 and TRBJ2-2; no reliable D call. The V end lost 1 base, the J end lost 3 bases, and 10 bases lay between the germline ends. Germline CDR1 SGHRS, CDR2 YFSETQ. The CDR3 is 15 residues long. The CDR3, as DNA: TGCGCCAGCAGCTTGTCGTCGTCTTACACCGGGGAGCTGTTTTTT. Protein: CASSLSSSYTGELFF.

This clone has more than one count but fewer than ten. The chain joins TRBV28 to TRBJ1-2; TRBD1 might be the D (6 bases). V was clipped by 6 bases and J by 7 bases, with 27 bases between them. This CDR3 has 17 residues. Looked up from germline, CDR1 is MDHEN and CDR2 is SYDVKM. The CDR3 reads CASSPLGAREKIGGYTF. CDR3 nucleotide sequence: TGTGCCAGCAGCCCCCTGGGGGCCAGGGAAAAGATTGGTGGCTACACCTTC.

The V call is TRBV19, the J call TRBJ1-2; D perhaps matches TRBD1 (5 bases). V was shortened by 5 bases and J by 3 bases, with 10 bases between the two germline ends. The CDR3 extends over 13 amino acids. Germline lookup yields CDR1 LNHDA and CDR2 SQIVND (reference sequence). The CDR3 protein is CASSGSGYYGYTF. The CDR3, as DNA: TGTGCCAGTAGTGGGTCAGGGTACTATGGCTACACCTTC.

The V call is TRBV4-2, the J call TRBJ2-5; 10 bases agree with TRBD2. V lost 1 base, J lost 4 bases, and 9 bases stayed unmatched. Germline values: CDR1 LGHNA, CDR2 YNFKEQ. The CDR3 is 17 residues long. The CDR3 region has the DNA TGTGCCAGCAGCCAAGGAGGGCTAGCGGGAGTGGGAGAGACCCAGTACTTC. Protein: CASSQGGLAGVGETQYF.

This chain uses TRBV6-5 with TRBJ2-1; D may be TRBD2 (6 bases). CDR1 and CDR2 (germline): MNHEY, SVGAGI. This CDR3 has 15 amino acids. V was trimmed by 7 bases and J by 7 bases, leaving 20 bases between them. For the CDR3, the DNA is TGTGCCAGCACCGAAAGGTGGGGGAGGCGTAATGAGCAGTTCTTC. Amino acid sequence: CASTERWGRRNEQFF.

J is TRBJ1-2 and V is TRBV15, with D maybe TRBD1 (5 bases). The CDR3 is 16 residues long. Germline V lookup: CDR1 LNHNV, CDR2 YYDKDF (reference sequence). V was trimmed by 3 bases and J by 4 bases, leaving 18 bases between them. The CDR3 region has the DNA TGTGCCACCAGCAGGGGGCAGGGAATGAAGGTCTATGGCTACACCTTC. Translating gives CATSRGQGMKVYGYTF. Filled out from reference TRBV15 and TRBJ1-2, the complete variable domain reads DAMVIQNPRYQVTQFGKPVTLSCSQTLNHNVMYWYQQKSSQAPKLLFHYYDKDFNNEADTPDNFQSRRPNTSFCFLDIRSPGLGDTAMYLCATSRGQGMKVYGYTFGSGTRLTVV.

The V gene is TRBV7-2, the J gene TRBJ2-5; D ambiguous. Germline CDR1 is SGHTA and CDR2 is FQGNSA. V was pared by 5 bases and J by 1 base, with 14 bases between. CDR3 size: 15 residues. The chain's CDR3 is CASSPPLTFQETQYF. The CDR3 bases are TGTGCCAGCAGCCCCCCCTTGACATTCCAAGAGACCCAGTACTTC.

This clone has more than one count but fewer than ten. The chain uses TRBV7-6 and TRBJ1-2; 8 nucleotides agree with TRBD1. J lost 3 bases, V lost 6 bases, and 3 bases had no gene match. Germline values: CDR1 SGHVS, CDR2 FNYEAQ. The CDR3 has 13 amino acids. The CDR3 region has the DNA TGTGCCAGCAGTCAGGACAGGGACTATGGCTACACCTTC. Its translation: CASSQDRDYGYTF.